This T cell receptor (beta chain) was recovered during a study of blood T cell repertoires in COVID-19. Looking at the study overall: From the United States, Italy and Spain came samples of acute and convalescent COVID-19.

The CDR3 contains 17 residues. V lost 0 bases to trimming and J lost 0 bases, with 11 bases between them. Germline V gene sequence: CDR1 KGHDR, CDR2 SFDVKD. TCRdb's copy holds only in-frame clones and misses some; the assay was immunoSEQ multiplex PCR. The sample consists of 9,000 to 15,000 clones, approximately 79% of them appearing once. The TCR sequence derives from a human donor in a cohort sampled during active COVID-19. Input material: peripheral blood. V usage is TRBV24-1 and J usage is TRBJ1-5; D is uncertain. For the CDR3, the DNA is TGTGCCACCAGTGATTTGAGAGGGCAGCTTAGCAATCAGCCCCAGCATTTT. This translates into CATSDLRGQLSNQPQHF.